The 5 T cell receptor beta chains listed next were all sequenced from one sample in a study of early T cells in non-severe SARS-CoV-2 infection. MiXCR was run by TCRdb on the 5' RACE reads, yielding one entry per CDR3 protein. The sample includes more than 50,000 distinct CDR3 sequences, roughly an eighth of them seen just once. Sequences were obtained from whole blood. Every receptor here comes from an adult who was a healthcare worker with PCR-confirmed SARS-CoV-2 infection or an uninfected control (not recorded which).

This chain joins TRBV12-3 or TRBV12-4 and TRBJ1-4; no firm D call. The CDR3 is made up of 15 amino acids. V lost 4 bases, J lost 10 bases, and 19 bases lay in between. CDR3 region: CASSSNVGKGGKLFF. In DNA form, the CDR3 reads TGTGCCAGCAGTTCAAACGTCGGGAAGGGAGGAAAACTGTTTTTT.

This clonotype was found a few times. DNA for the CDR3: TGTGCCAGCAGCCGAGACCGTAGACTAGCGGGGAAAACAGATACGCAGTATTTT. Amino acids: CASSRDRRLAGKTDTQYF. The V gene is TRBV7-9, the J gene TRBJ2-3, with 11 positions matching TRBD2. In germline, CDR1 is SEHNR, CDR2 FQNEAQ (reference sequence). The length of the CDR3 is 18 residues. The V and J ends lost 5 bases and 3 bases, in that order; junction bases with no gene match: 13. The complete variable domain, with remaining parts taken from reference TRBV7-9 and TRBJ2-3, reads DTGVSQNPRHKITKRGQNVTFRCDPISEHNRLYWYRQTLGQGPEFLTYFQNEAQLEKSRLLSDRFSAERPKGSFSTLEIQRTEQGDSAMYLCASSRDRRLAGKTDTQYFGPGTRLTVL.

The rearrangement joins TRBV12-3 or TRBV12-4 to TRBJ1-3, with D hard to call. The CDR3 is 14 amino acids. The V end lost 2 bases, the J end lost 5 bases, and 10 bases lay between the germline ends. The CDR3 region is CASSLKAGRNTIYF. The CDR3 nucleotides read TGTGCCAGCAGTTTAAAGGCTGGCAGAAACACCATATATTTT.

This clonotype appeared many times. This chain joins TRBV29-1 and TRBJ1-1; D is ambiguous. The CDR3 totals 10 residues. V lost 6 bases and J 4 bases, leaving 6 bases between the germline ends. Germline CDR1 reads SQVTM; CDR2 reads ANQGSEA. The CDR3 reads CSVYFTEAFF. DNA of the CDR3: TGCAGCGTCTACTTCACTGAAGCTTTCTTT.

This clonotype was observed a few times. The V gene is TRBV3-1, the J gene TRBJ2-6; TRBD2 might be the D (6 bases). V lost 1 base and J 0 bases, leaving 13 bases between the germline ends. The CDR3 totals 18 residues. Germline CDR1 reads LGHDT; CDR2 reads YNNKEL (reference sequence). The CDR3 coding sequence is TGTGCCAGCAGCCAAGTAGGAGGGTCTGGCTCTGGGGCCAACGTCCTGACTTTC. It codes for CASSQVGGSGSGANVLTF. The full variable domain, completed using reference TRBV3-1 and TRBJ2-6, is DTAVSQTPKYLVTQMGNDKSIKCEQNLGHDTMYWYKQDSKKFLKIMFSYNNKELIINETVPNRFSPKSPDKAHLNLHINSLELGDSAVYFCASSQVGGSGSGANVLTFGAGSRLTVL.